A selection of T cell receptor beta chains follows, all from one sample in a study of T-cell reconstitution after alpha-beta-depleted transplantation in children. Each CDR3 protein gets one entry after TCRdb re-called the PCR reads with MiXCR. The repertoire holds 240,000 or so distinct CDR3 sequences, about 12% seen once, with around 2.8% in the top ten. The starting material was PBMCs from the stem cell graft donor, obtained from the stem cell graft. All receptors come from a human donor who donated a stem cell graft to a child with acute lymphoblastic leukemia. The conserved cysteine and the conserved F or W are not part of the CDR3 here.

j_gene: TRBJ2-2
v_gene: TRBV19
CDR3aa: ATASYGTGGTGELF

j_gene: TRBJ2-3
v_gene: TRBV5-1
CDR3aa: ASSWEASTDTQY

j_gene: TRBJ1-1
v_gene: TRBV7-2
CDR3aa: ASSLGREAF

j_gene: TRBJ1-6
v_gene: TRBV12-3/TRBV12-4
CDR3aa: ASSHTSYNSPLH

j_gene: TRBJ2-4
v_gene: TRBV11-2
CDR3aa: ASSKHRGPETKNIQY

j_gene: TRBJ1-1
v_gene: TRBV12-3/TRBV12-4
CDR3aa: ASSLRDSLSEAF

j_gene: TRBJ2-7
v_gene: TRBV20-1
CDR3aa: SALTGGASYEQY

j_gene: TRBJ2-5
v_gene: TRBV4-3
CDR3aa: ASSQGIDREWEETQY

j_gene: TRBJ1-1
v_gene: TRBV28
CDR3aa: ASSPPSGSLNTEAF

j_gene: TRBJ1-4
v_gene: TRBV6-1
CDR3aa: ASSPRTGRNEKLF

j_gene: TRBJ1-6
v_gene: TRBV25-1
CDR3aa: ASMLWPPLH

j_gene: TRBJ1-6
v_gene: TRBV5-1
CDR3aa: ASSPKGENSPLH

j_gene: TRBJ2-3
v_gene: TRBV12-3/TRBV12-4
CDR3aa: ASSFASGGTDTQY

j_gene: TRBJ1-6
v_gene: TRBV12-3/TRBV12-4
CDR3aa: ASSSGSGNSPLH

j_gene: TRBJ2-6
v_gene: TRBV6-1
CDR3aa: ASSQGFSGANVLT

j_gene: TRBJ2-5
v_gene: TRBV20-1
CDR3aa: SARSLASETQY

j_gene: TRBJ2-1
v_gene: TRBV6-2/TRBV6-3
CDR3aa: ASSYDRDEQF

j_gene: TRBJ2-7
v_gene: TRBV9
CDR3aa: ASSATIGVYEQY

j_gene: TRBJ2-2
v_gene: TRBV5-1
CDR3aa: ASNRDSSTGELF

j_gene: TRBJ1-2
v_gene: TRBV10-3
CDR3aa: AISEETASLGYT

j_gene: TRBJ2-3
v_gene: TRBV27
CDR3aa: ASSLSGQGPDTQY

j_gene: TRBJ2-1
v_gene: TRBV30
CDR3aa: ACDLAGVLGEQF

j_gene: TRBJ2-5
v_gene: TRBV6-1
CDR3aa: ASEGQGVGQETQY

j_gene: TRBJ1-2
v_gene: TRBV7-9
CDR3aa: ASSPDTLRSGYT

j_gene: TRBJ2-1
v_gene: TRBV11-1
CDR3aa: ASSPDPGLAGFSSYNEQF

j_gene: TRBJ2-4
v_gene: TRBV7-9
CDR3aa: ASSLGTGLAKNIQY

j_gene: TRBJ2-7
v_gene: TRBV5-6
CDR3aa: AIGPGMRAYEQY

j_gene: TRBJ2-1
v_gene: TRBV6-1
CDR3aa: ASSEIAAEYNEQF

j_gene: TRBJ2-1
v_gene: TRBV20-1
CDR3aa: SVIGAGQF

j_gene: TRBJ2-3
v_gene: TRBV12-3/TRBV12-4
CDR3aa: ASKPGENTDTQY

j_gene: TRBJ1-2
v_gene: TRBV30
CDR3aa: AWSALGYGYT

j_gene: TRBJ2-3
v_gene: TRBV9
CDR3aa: ASSPHSFLTDTQY

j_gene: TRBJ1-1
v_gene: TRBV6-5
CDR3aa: ASRRDRVDNTEAF

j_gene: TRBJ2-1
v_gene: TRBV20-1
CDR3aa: SAIPMTSLNEQF

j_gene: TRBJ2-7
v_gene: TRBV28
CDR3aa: ASRPESPDEQY

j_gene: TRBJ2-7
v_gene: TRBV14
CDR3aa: ASSHAVYSPAGTPYEQY

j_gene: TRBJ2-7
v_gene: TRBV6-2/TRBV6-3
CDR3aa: ASSYREGRYEQY

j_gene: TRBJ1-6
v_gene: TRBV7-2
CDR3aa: ASSLDLGHYFH

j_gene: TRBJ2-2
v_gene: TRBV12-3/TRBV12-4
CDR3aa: ASSKTGERTGELF

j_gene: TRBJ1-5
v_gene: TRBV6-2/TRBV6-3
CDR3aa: ASSVPGSNQPQH

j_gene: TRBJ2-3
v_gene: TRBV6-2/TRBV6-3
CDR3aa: ASREPGQGTDTQY

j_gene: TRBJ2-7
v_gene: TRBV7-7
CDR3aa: ASSDERGSEQY